The 18 T cell receptor beta chains below come from one sample, sequenced in a study of naive and memory T cell subsets. Study results and caveats: A few larger clonotypes appeared in naive repertoires, especially CD8, possibly memory cells re-expressing CD45RA.

Both TRBC1 and TRBC2 were covered by a beta constant-region primer of two equimolar oligonucleotides. Four rounds of PCR amplified the ligated cDNA using nested alpha and beta constant-region primers plus SP2. Each CDR3 protein is one row after TCRdb ran MiXCR on the UMI-ligation and nested PCR reads. The sample carries roughly 150,000 distinct CDR3 sequences, approximately 20% recorded once. Their antigen targets remain unknown. Material for sequencing was naive CD8+ T cells from blood. The receptors were gathered from a human donor in good health.

The chain carries TRBV7-2 and TRBJ2-7, with D possibly being TRBD2 (5 bases). Per the germline V gene, CDR1 is SGHTA and CDR2 is FQGNSA. The ends were cut back, 5 bases at V and 3 bases at J, with 17 bases in the middle. This CDR3 has 15 residues. CDR3 in DNA: TGTGCCAGCAGCATTTTCGGCGGAGGCCTCTACGAGCAGTACTTC. This sequence encodes CASSIFGGGLYEQYF.

The rearrangement uses TRBV28 and TRBJ2-3; possibly TRBD1 for D (6 bases). The V gene's germline CDR1 is MDHEN and CDR2 SYDVKM. The CDR3 contains 15 residues. Between the trimmed V and J ends, which lost 5 bases and 1 base, there was a span of 13 bases. The CDR3 DNA sequence: TGTGCCAGCAGTCCTACAGGGATTCGCACAGATACGCAGTATTTT. Amino acids: CASSPTGIRTDTQYF.

The V gene is TRBV2, the J gene TRBJ1-2; TRBD1 aligns across 8 bases. The V gene's germline CDR1 is SNHLY and CDR2 FYNNEI. V shed 5 bases and J 4 bases; nucleotides not matched to a gene: 12. There are 16 residues in the CDR3. This CDR3 is CASSQVDRGVFYGYTF. The CDR3 DNA reads as TGTGCCAGCAGTCAGGTTGACAGGGGTGTTTTCTATGGCTACACCTTC.

This clonotype was seen more than once but under ten times. This chain joins TRBV3-1 and TRBJ2-7; TRBD2 is a possible D gene (6 bases). This CDR3 has 15 amino acids. The germline CDR1 and CDR2 sequences are LGHDT and YNNKEL (reference sequence). The V end lost 0 bases, the J end lost 3 bases, and 12 bases lay between the germline ends. The CDR3 is CASSQDHGTLYEQYF. The CDR3 DNA reads TGTGCCAGCAGCCAAGACCATGGGACTCTCTACGAGCAGTACTTC.

This clonotype showed up just a few times. The chain uses TRBV14 and TRBJ2-3; D is unclear. Per the germline V gene, CDR1 is SGHDN and CDR2 is FVKESK. Trimming shortened V by 3 bases and J by 14 bases, and 18 bases separated the two germline ends. This CDR3 comprises 13 residues. Here the CDR3 reads CASSHSRKLRRYF. In DNA, the CDR3 is TGTGCCAGCAGCCATTCTAGAAAGCTGAGGCGGTATTTT. Drawing the rest from reference TRBV14 and TRBJ2-3, the complete variable domain is EAGVTQFPSHSVIEKGQTVTLRCDPISGHDNLYWYRRVMGKEIKFLLHFVKESKQDESGMPNNRFLAERTGGTYSTLKVQPAELEDSGVYFCASSHSRKLRRYFGPGTRLTVL.

This clonotype turned up a few times. The CDR3 DNA follows: TGTGCCAGCAGACCCGGGATACAGATGCAGCCCCAGCATTTT. This sequence encodes CASRPGIQMQPQHF. The gene calls are TRBV2 and TRBJ1-5, with D unresolved. CDR1 is SNHLY, CDR2 FYNNEI, per germline. V shed 6 bases and J shed 7 bases, with 16 bases lying between them. The length of the CDR3 is 14 residues.

V is TRBV6-2 or TRBV6-3 and J is TRBJ2-5; D possibly uses TRBD1 or TRBD2 (5 bases each). The CDR3 is made up of 16 amino acids. CDR1 is MNHEY, CDR2 SVGEGT, per germline. Between the trimmed V and J ends, which lost 4 bases and 3 bases, there was a span of 18 bases. In nucleotides, the CDR3 is TGTGCCAGCAGTTCCCCGGGGCTGGGGACGGAAGAGACCCAGTACTTC. Translation: CASSSPGLGTEETQYF.

This clonotype was picked up a small number of times. The chain carries TRBV6-6 and TRBJ1-6; perhaps TRBD1 as D (5 bases). Germline CDR1 is MNHNY and CDR2 is SVGAGI (reference sequence). The CDR3 is 13 amino acids. V shed 10 bases and J shed 5 bases, with 12 bases lying between them. The DNA for the CDR3 is TGTGCCACCCAGGGCAGGGATAATTCACCCCTCCACTTT. Protein product: CATQGRDNSPLHF.

This clonotype was detected many times. This sequence joins TRBV28 and TRBJ2-4; D gene ambiguous. The V end was cut by 3 bases, the J end by 1 base, with 7 bases between. The CDR3 extends over 14 amino acids. CDR1 is MDHEN, CDR2 SYDVKM, per germline. The CDR3 DNA is TGTGCCAGCAGTTTTCTGGGGGCCAAAAACATTCAGTACTTC. This codes for CASSFLGAKNIQYF.

This clonotype showed up just a few times. This chain connects TRBV28 to TRBJ2-7, with TRBD1 matching 7 bases. V trimming: 8 bases; J trimming: 9 bases; junction bases outside the gene matches: 16. Looked up from germline, CDR1 is MDHEN and CDR2 is SYDVKM. CDR3 length: 14 amino acids. The CDR3: CASATPGQRFMQYF. In DNA, the CDR3 is TGTGCCAGCGCAACTCCGGGACAGCGTTTTATGCAGTACTTC.

In its sample, this clonotype was seen a few times. The CDR3 DNA reads TGTGCCAGCAGTTTGGGGTCGGAGGTGTGGGATGAGCAGTTCTTC. As protein: CASSLGSEVWDEQFF. V and J are TRBV28 and TRBJ2-1; D might be TRBD2 (5 bases). The CDR3 totals 15 residues. The V and J ends lost 3 bases and 8 bases respectively, with 17 bases between them. Germline V CDR1 and CDR2: MDHEN, SYDVKM.

The chain links TRBV19 to TRBJ1-5; TRBD1 might be the D (6 bases). CDR3 length: 15 amino acids. CDR1 LNHDA and CDR2 SQIVND come from the germline V gene (reference sequence). Trimming took 3 bases from V and 7 from J, leaving 16 bases between them. CDR3 sequence: CASSILDRLGQPQHF. The DNA for the CDR3 is TGTGCCAGTAGTATCCTCGACAGGCTGGGCCAGCCCCAGCATTTT.

This chain uses TRBV2 with TRBJ2-1; 12 nucleotides agree with TRBD2. CDR1 is SNHLY and CDR2 is FYNNEI in the germline V gene. V shed 6 bases, J shed 2 bases, and the junction held 5 bases outside the gene matches. There are 16 residues in the CDR3. CDR3 DNA: TGTGCCAGCAGCGATAGGACTAGCGGGACCTACAATGAGCAGTTCTTC. Encoded protein: CASSDRTSGTYNEQFF.

This clonotype has more than one count but fewer than ten. The V call is TRBV27, the J call TRBJ2-7, with TRBD1 as a possible D gene (6 bases). The CDR3 runs to 14 residues. Germline V CDR1 and CDR2: MNHEY, SMNVEV (reference sequence). The V and J ends lost 5 bases and 3 bases respectively, with 14 bases between them. CDR3 sequence (DNA): TGTGCCAGCAGTCCGAGACAGGTACTCTACGAGCAGTACTTC. Translating gives CASSPRQVLYEQYF.

This clonotype occurred a few times. The V and J genes are TRBV5-5 and TRBJ2-7; 7 positions agree with TRBD1. Germline lookup yields CDR1 SGHKS and CDR2 YYEKEE (reference sequence). This CDR3 has 16 residues. V lost 2 bases, J lost 3 bases, and 11 bases stayed unmatched. In nucleotides, the CDR3 is TGTGCCAGCAGCTTAGGTGAGACAGGGTTTTTCTACGAGCAGTACTTC. Protein sequence: CASSLGETGFFYEQYF.

V usage is TRBV29-1 and J usage is TRBJ1-1, with D perhaps matching TRBD1 (5 bases). From germline, CDR1 is SQVTM and CDR2 ANQGSEA. The ends were cut back, 4 bases at V and 5 bases at J, with 17 bases in the middle. This CDR3 spans 14 amino acids. CDR3 nucleotides: TGCAGCGTTGGGGTAGTTCGGGGCTGGACTGAAGCTTTCTTT. Residues: CSVGVVRGWTEAFF.

The chain recombines TRBV10-2 with TRBJ2-3; TRBD2 aligns across 7 bases. This CDR3 has 12 amino acids. With 9 bases clipped from V and 0 bases from J, the junction kept 0 bases outside the gene matches. Germline CDR1 is WSHSY and CDR2 is SAAADI. CDR3 DNA sequence: TGCGCCAGGGGGGGGAGCACAGATACGCAGTATTTT. This encodes CARGGSTDTQYF.

V usage is TRBV12-5 and J usage is TRBJ2-1; 8 bases line up with TRBD2. Trimming at V came to 0 bases and at J to 3 bases, leaving 7 bases not matched to a gene. This CDR3 contains 17 residues. Germline V gene lookup returns CDR1 LGHNT and CDR2 FRNRAP. The CDR3 DNA is TGTGCTAGTGGTTTGGTACTATCGGGGGGGGTCTACAATGAGCAGTTCTTC. It specifies CASGLVLSGGVYNEQFF.